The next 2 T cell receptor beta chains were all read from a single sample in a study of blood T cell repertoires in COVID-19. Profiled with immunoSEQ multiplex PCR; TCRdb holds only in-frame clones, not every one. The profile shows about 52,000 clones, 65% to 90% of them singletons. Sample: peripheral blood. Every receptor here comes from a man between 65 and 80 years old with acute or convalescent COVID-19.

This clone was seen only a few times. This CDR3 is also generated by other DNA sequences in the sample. Written as DNA, the CDR3 is TGTGCCAGCAGCTTGACAGGGACCGATACGCAGTATTTT. It translates to CASSLTGTDTQYF. The V gene is TRBV5-6, the J gene TRBJ2-3; a weak D match, TRBD1 (6 bases). This CDR3 is 13 amino acids long. V lost 1 base and J 6 bases, leaving 9 bases between the germline ends. Germline CDR1 is SGHDT and CDR2 is YYEEEE.

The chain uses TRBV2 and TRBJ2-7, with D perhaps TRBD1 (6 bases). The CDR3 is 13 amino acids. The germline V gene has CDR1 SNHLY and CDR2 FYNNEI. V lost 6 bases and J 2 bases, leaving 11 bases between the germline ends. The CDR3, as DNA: TGTGCCAGCAGCAAAAACAGGGCCTACGAGCAGTACGTC. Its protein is CASSKNRAYEQYV.